The 20 T cell receptor beta chains given below trace back to one sample, sequenced in a study of blood T cell repertoires in COVID-19. TCRdb keeps only in-frame clones here, not all; method: immunoSEQ multiplex PCR. The sample records some 320,000 clones, about 92% being singletons. Material: PBMCs or T cells enriched from blood (not recorded which). These receptors originate from a man between 60 and 70 years old who had recovered from COVID-19.

The chain carries TRBV7-8 and TRBJ1-5; no reliable D call. Germline assignment: CDR1 SGHVS and CDR2 FQNEAQ. The CDR3 contains 13 residues. V was pared by 5 bases and J by 5 bases, with 10 bases between. CDR3 amino acids: CASSPQLDQPQHF. Here the CDR3 DNA reads TGTGCCAGCAGCCCACAGCTGGATCAGCCCCAGCATTTT.

The chain employs TRBV5-1 and TRBJ2-5; 9 positions agree with TRBD2. The CDR3 covers 14 residues. The ends lost 1 base at V and 4 bases at J; junction bases unmatched: 2. Per the germline V gene, CDR1 is SGHRS and CDR2 is YFSETQ. The CDR3 sequence is CASSLLLAGETQYF. For the CDR3, the DNA is TGCGCCAGCAGCTTGTTACTAGCGGGAGAGACCCAGTACTTC.

This chain connects TRBV9 to TRBJ1-2; 7 bases line up with TRBD1. The CDR3 covers 14 residues. The germline V gene encodes CDR1 SGDLS and CDR2 YYNGEE. The V and J ends lost 4 bases and 4 bases, in that order; junction bases with no gene match: 7. The CDR3 DNA reads as TGTGCCAGCAGCAGACAGGGCGCGGGCTATGGCTACACCTTC. Amino acids: CASSRQGAGYGYTF. Complete variable domain (other parts from reference TRBV9 and TRBJ1-2): DSGVTQTPKHLITATGQRVTLRCSPRSGDLSVYWYQQSLDQGLQFLIQYYNGEERAKGNILERFSAQQFPDLHSELNLSSLELGDSALYFCASSRQGAGYGYTFGSGTRLTVV.

The gene calls are TRBV29-1 and TRBJ1-2, with D unresolved. This CDR3 is 10 amino acids long. V was cut by 6 bases and J by 3 bases, with 5 bases left in between. Germline CDR1 SQVTM, CDR2 ANQGSEA. DNA of the CDR3: TGCAGCGTGGACTACTATGGCTACACCTTC. Amino acid sequence: CSVDYYGYTF.

Here the CDR3 reads CASSRFGPNEKLFF. CDR3 sequence (DNA): TGTGCCAGCAGCCGGTTTGGGCCTAATGAAAAACTGTTTTTT. V gene TRBV7-8 combines with J gene TRBJ1-4; no clear D gene. The CDR3 runs to 14 residues. V lost 5 bases and J 3 bases, leaving 10 bases between the germline ends. Per the germline V gene, CDR1 is SGHVS and CDR2 is FQNEAQ.

The rearrangement joins TRBV10-3 to TRBJ1-6, with 7 bases aligning to TRBD1. CDR1 ENHRY and CDR2 SYGVKD come from the germline V gene. The J segment lost 8 bases and the V segment lost 4 bases, leaving 8 bases of the junction unmatched. This CDR3 comprises 15 residues. CDR3: CAISGADRVDSPLHF. CDR3 coding DNA: TGTGCCATCAGTGGGGCTGACAGGGTCGATTCACCCCTCCACTTT.

The V and J genes are TRBV12-3 or TRBV12-4 and TRBJ1-1; TRBD1 matches at 8 bases. V was clipped by 5 bases and J by 2 bases; unmatched bases: 1. CDR3 size: 13 residues. The CDR3, as DNA: TGTGCCAGCAGTGACAGGGGAAACACTGAAGCTTTCTTT. It encodes CASSDRGNTEAFF.

J is TRBJ2-3 and V is TRBV30; no definite D call. The CDR3 sequence is 12 residues long. With 0 bases removed from V and 3 bases from J, the gap between germline ends came to 4 bases. Germline V lookup: CDR1 GTSNPN, CDR2 SVGIG (reference sequence). This CDR3 is CAWSVLTDTQYF. The CDR3 coding sequence is TGTGCCTGGAGTGTACTAACAGATACGCAGTATTTT.

CDR3 region: CASSPRTAGTQYF. DNA for the CDR3: TGTGCCAGCAGCCCGCGTACCGCAGGTACGCAGTATTTT. The chain combines TRBV11-1 with TRBJ2-3; no clear D gene. V lost 5 bases and J 8 bases, leaving 14 bases between the germline ends. The CDR3 is 13 residues long. The germline V gene has CDR1 SGHAT and CDR2 FQDESV (reference sequence). Complete variable domain (other parts from reference TRBV11-1 and TRBJ2-3): EAEVAQSPRYKITEKSQAVAFWCDPISGHATLYWYRQILGQGPELLVQFQDESVVDDSQLPKDRFSAERLKGVDSTLKIQPAELGDSAMYLCASSPRTAGTQYFGPGTRLTVL.

The chain carries TRBV5-4 and TRBJ2-2; maybe TRBD1 (5 bases). Between the trimmed V and J ends, which lost 4 bases and 6 bases, there was a span of 10 bases. Germline CDR1 is SGHNT and CDR2 is YYREEE (reference sequence). The CDR3 has 13 residues. CDR3 DNA: TGTGCCAGCAGCCTCAGGGATGCCGGGGAGCTGTTTTTT. It yields the protein CASSLRDAGELFF. The full variable domain, with the rest looked up from reference TRBV5-4 and TRBJ2-2, is ETGVTQSPTHLIKTRGQQVTLRCSSQSGHNTVSWYQQALGQGPQFIFQYYREEENGRGNFPPRFSGLQFPNYSSELNVNALELDDSALYLCASSLRDAGELFFGEGSRLTVL.

The chain couples TRBV4-3 to TRBJ2-1; 9 positions agree with TRBD1. There are 15 residues in the CDR3. The V segment lost 4 bases and the J segment 5 bases; nucleotides outside the gene matches: 6. Germline CDR1 is LGHNA and CDR2 is YSLEER. The CDR3 here is CASSPGQGANNEQFF. CDR3 in DNA: TGCGCCAGCAGCCCGGGACAGGGAGCAAACAATGAGCAGTTCTTC.

V usage is TRBV4-1 and J usage is TRBJ2-1, with 8 bases that match TRBD2. This CDR3 is 15 amino acids long. Germline V gene data show CDR1 as MGHRA and CDR2 as YSYEKL. With 1 base clipped from V and 6 bases from J, the junction kept 5 bases outside the gene matches. CDR3 loop: CASSQAGGGGNEQFF. The CDR3 DNA reads TGCGCCAGCAGCCAAGCCGGGGGGGGAGGCAATGAGCAGTTCTTC.

J is TRBJ2-3 and V is TRBV7-9; 9 nucleotides agree with TRBD2. The CDR3 is 16 amino acids. The V segment lost 7 bases and the J segment 0 bases; nucleotides outside the gene matches: 8. Germline CDR1 is SEHNR and CDR2 is FQNEAQ (reference sequence). CDR3 DNA: TGTGCCAGCATCGCCAAGACTAGCGGAAGCACAGATACGCAGTATTTT. Its protein is CASIAKTSGSTDTQYF. The full variable domain, in which reference TRBV7-9 and TRBJ2-3 provide the parts outside the CDR3, is DTGVSQNPRHKITKRGQNVTFRCDPISEHNRLYWYRQTLGQGPEFLTYFQNEAQLEKSRLLSDRFSAERPKGSFSTLEIQRTEQGDSAMYLCASIAKTSGSTDTQYFGPGTRLTVL.

DNA of the CDR3: TGTGCCAGCAGCCCGGGTGTCTATCGGGGGGCCAACGTCCTGACTTTC. Translated, it gives CASSPGVYRGANVLTF. V usage is TRBV3-1 (or the pseudogene TRBV3-2) and J usage is TRBJ2-6, with D hard to call. The germline V gene encodes CDR1 LGHDT and CDR2 YNNKEL (reference sequence). The V end lost 4 bases, the J end lost 4 bases, and 14 bases lay between the germline ends. The CDR3 is 16 residues long.

The genes are TRBV30 and TRBJ1-5; no reliable D call. Germline V gene lookup returns CDR1 GTSNPN and CDR2 SVGIG (reference sequence). The ends were cut back, 1 base at V and 3 bases at J, with 7 bases in the middle. This CDR3 spans 13 amino acids. The CDR3 loop is CAWSGTDNQPQHF. In DNA form, the CDR3 reads TGTGCCTGGAGTGGCACAGACAATCAGCCCCAGCATTTT.

The genes are TRBV2 and TRBJ2-1; TRBD1 is a possible D gene (5 bases). V was trimmed by 4 bases and J by 3 bases, leaving 13 bases between them. The CDR3 covers 15 residues. CDR1 is SNHLY, CDR2 FYNNEI, per germline. This CDR3 reads CASSGGRGIYNEQFF. The DNA for the CDR3 is TGTGCCAGCAGTGGGGGAAGGGGTATCTACAATGAGCAGTTCTTC.

The chain has TRBV5-4 and TRBJ1-2; D perhaps matches TRBD1 (5 bases). The length of the CDR3 is 14 residues. Germline CDR1 reads SGHNT; CDR2 reads YYREEE (reference sequence). Trimming stripped 3 bases from V and 1 base from J, with 10 bases between. The DNA for the CDR3 is TGTGCCAGCAGCTCTCTGACAGATAACTATGGCTACACCTTC. This codes for CASSSLTDNYGYTF.

This chain joins TRBV5-4 and TRBJ1-1; 7 positions agree with TRBD1. The ends lost 3 bases at V and 6 bases at J; junction bases unmatched: 5. CDR3 length equals 13 residues. CDR1 is SGHNT and CDR2 is YYREEE in the germline V gene (reference sequence). The CDR3 is CASSWDSIAEAFF. CDR3 DNA: TGTGCCAGCAGCTGGGACAGTATCGCTGAAGCTTTCTTT.

The rearrangement uses TRBV6-5 and TRBJ2-1; 11 bases line up with TRBD2. CDR3 size: 15 residues. Germline CDR1 and CDR2: MNHEY and SVGAGI. Losses at the gene ends were 8 bases for V and 9 bases for J; bases not matched to a gene: 12. CDR3 nucleotide sequence: TGTGCCAGCCTTCCAGGTAGCGGGAGGGAGGCTGAGCAGTTCTTC. Amino acids: CASLPGSGREAEQFF.

The CDR3 region has the DNA TGTGCCTGGAGATTCTCGCGGAGGAAAGACACTGAAGCTTTCTTT. Amino acids: CAWRFSRRKDTEAFF. The chain combines TRBV30 with TRBJ1-1, with D uncertain. The germline CDR1 and CDR2 sequences are GTSNPN and SVGIG (reference sequence). This CDR3 spans 15 amino acids. V lost 3 bases and J lost 3, with 17 bases in between.